This T cell receptor (beta chain) was retrieved from a study of T-cell memory formation after mild COVID-19. Study outcomes and limitations: Contracting CD4+ clones lay largely in CM and EM, with CD8+ ones residing in EMRA.

On this clonotype: The antigen is unknown.

From the 5' RACE reads, TCRdb called clonotypes with MiXCR, one entry per CDR3 protein. Of 350,000 to 500,000 distinct CDR3 sequences listed, over 15% are singletons. This receptor was obtained from an adult woman who had mild COVID-19 (a few samples of this study predate the infection). Cell type and time point are not known. Material for sequencing was PBMCs or a T cell subset sorted from them (not recorded which).

CDR3 residues: CASSLRGVGYTF. The DNA of the CDR3 is TGTGCCAGCAGTTTACGGGGTGTTGGCTACACCTTC. The genes are TRBV12-3 or TRBV12-4 and TRBJ1-2; no definite D call. The CDR3 is made up of 12 amino acids. Trimming stripped 2 bases from V and 7 bases from J, with 8 bases between.